This section outlines one TCR beta chain sequence together with its context. The data derive from a study of blood T cell repertoires in COVID-19. The J segment lost 4 bases and the V segment lost 5 bases, leaving 6 bases of the junction unmatched. Germline V gene lookup returns CDR1 SGHTA and CDR2 FQGTGA. The CDR3 has 15 amino acids. Cohorts were based on clinical histories the participants reported. In the authors' workflow: Reference gene primer amplification in the assay estimated nucleated cell counts. Repertoires were generated with immunoSEQ multiplex PCR, while TCRdb's copy carries only in-frame clones and drops some. That table gives V, J and clone size, and the DNA gave D and trimming. The data contain around 340,000 clones, about 86% of them seen just once; the ten biggest clones take up about 4.2%.

The TCR originated in a woman aged 40 to 50 with acute COVID-19. The gene calls are TRBV7-3 and TRBJ2-3; TRBD2 matches 10 bases. The specimen sequenced was PBMCs or T cells enriched from blood (not recorded which). The CDR3, as DNA: TGTGCCAGCAGCCAGGTAGCGGGAGGCGCAGATACGCAGTATTTT. Amino acids: CASSQVAGGADTQYF.